Reported below is one TCR beta chain. Its antigen has not been determined. No base qualities exist here, and no much larger clone lies one base off it. Participants in the prospective study were aged roughly 18 to 100 years, lived in over 20 United States geographic areas, and enrolled through a virtual design. In the prospective study, cohorts were assigned on the basis of participant-reported clinical history obtained from a screening survey and a study questionnaire. Each participant in the prospective study had whole blood, serum and a nasopharyngeal or oropharyngeal swab collected by mobile phlebotomists. Participants in the prospective study had the option to provide additional blood draws and questionnaires over a roughly 2-month period. Prospective study blood samples were shipped either frozen or at room temperature before DNA extraction. TCRbeta CDR3 regions were amplified from genomic DNA using the immunoSEQ Assay, a bias-controlled multiplex PCR. For the original study's pipeline: Within the assay, amplification of reference gene primers was used to estimate how many nucleated cells each sample contained. To quantify the absolute abundance of each unique TCRbeta CDR3 rearrangement, sequence reads were collapsed and filtered. Productive Simpson clonality was computed per sample as the square root of Simpson's diversity index over productive rearrangements. TCRdb stores this immuneACCESS table with in-frame sequences only. Part of the clones is absent; in the studies checked, under half of the shortfall reflects unresolved V genes, and no reason is known for the rest. V and J calls and clone size are as listed in that table; D and trimming were resolved from the DNA. For this sample there are approximately 250,000 clones; 75% to 85% appear just once. The ten largest clones represent 8.5% to 9.5% of the sample.

Clipping removes 3 bases from V and 4 bases from J, with 7 as the unmatched junction base count. CDR3 length: 16 amino acids, cysteine to phenylalanine. Here the CDR3 DNA is all that survives: 48 bases in frame from base 1. CDR1 LGHDT and CDR2 YNNKEL were looked up in the germline V gene (reference sequence). The entry originates in a study of blood T cell repertoires in COVID-19 (dated by TCRdb to the early 2020s). Study-wide context: Samples covering the acute and convalescent phases of COVID-19 were provided by collaborators in the United States, Italy and Spain. Samples came from the ongoing ImmuneRACE study (first 160 participants) plus 1,254 subjects from 6 global collaborators. HLA class I and class II types, where available, came from metadata supplied by the sample provider rather than from assay-based typing. Nearly every sample came with metadata listing a de-identified subject ID, COVID-19 status, age in years and sex. The prospective study material was composed of cDNA or gDNA derived from T cells, B-cell-depleted T cells, or PBMCs. Subjects who had been exposed to COVID-19, were actively infected with it, or had recovered from it provided the deeply sampled blood TCRbeta repertoires that made up the dataset. A freely available public database, intended as a resource for researchers studying the immune response to SARS-CoV-2, is where the repertoires were released. General conclusions and limits of the study: How much clinical and demographic metadata was included differed by source and by participant, and the metadata was provided uncurated.

The rearrangement joined TRBV3-1 (or the pseudogene TRBV3-2) to TRBJ2-1; 9 nucleotides in the junction match TRBD1. The receptor comes from a woman aged 45-65 years with acute COVID-19. The specimen sequenced was PBMCs or T cells enriched from blood (not recorded which). The CDR3 sequence is CASSQPGQGGYNEQFF. The bases are TGTGCCAGCAGCCAGCCGGGACAGGGAGGTTACAATGAGCAGTTCTTC.